The subject of this entry is one TCR beta chain. No antigen is known for it. This sample was taken from a study of cytomegalovirus exposure and HLA in healthy donors. The study's findings and limits: There were some public TCRs occurring in many donors, but most TCR sequences were rare.

The CDR3 is 14 amino acids. The V and J ends lost 3 bases and 4 bases respectively, with 11 bases between them. CDR1 and CDR2 from the germline V gene are SGHDT and YYEEEE. Generated by immunoSEQ multiplex PCR, the TCRdb table keeps only in-frame clones and is missing some. The table lists under 150,000 clones, 88% of them singletons, with 7.9% in the top ten. This chain connects TRBV5-6 to TRBJ1-5; tentatively, D is TRBD1 (6 bases). Specimen: PBMCs. This TCR was recovered from a woman aged 18 to 35 in good health and CMV-seropositive. Here the CDR3 DNA reads TGTGCCAGCAGCTCCGGACAGACTAATCAGCCCCAGCATTTT. Its translation: CASSSGQTNQPQHF.